The next 21 T cell receptor beta chains were all read from a single sample in a study of blood T cell repertoires in COVID-19. Produced via immunoSEQ multiplex PCR; TCRdb's table is partial and in-frame only. The table shows roughly 200,000 clones, with approximately 80% occurring only once. The specimen sequenced was peripheral blood. Every receptor here comes from a man aged 45 to 65 who had recovered from COVID-19.

The CDR3 is CASSFSPASGRNEQFF. CDR3 DNA sequence: TGTGCCAGCAGCTTTTCCCCGGCTAGCGGGAGAAATGAGCAGTTCTTC. V usage is TRBV7-2 and J usage is TRBJ2-1; 10 bases agree with TRBD2. The CDR3 sequence is 16 residues long. Losses at the gene ends were 3 bases for V and 7 bases for J; bases not matched to a gene: 9. Per germline, CDR1 SGHTA and CDR2 FQGNSA. The variable domain in full, with the rest retrieved from reference TRBV7-2 and TRBJ2-1, is GAGVSQSPSNKVTEKGKDVELRCDPISGHTALYWYRQSLGQGLEFLIYFQGNSAPDKSGLPSDRFSAERTGGSVSTLTIQRTQQEDSAVYLCASSFSPASGRNEQFFGPGTRLTVL.

The V gene is TRBV4-2, the J gene TRBJ2-7, with 8 nucleotides matching TRBD1. The CDR3 loop spans 15 amino acids. CDR1 is LGHNA and CDR2 is YNFKEQ in the germline V gene. V shed 0 bases, J shed 3 bases, and the junction held 4 bases outside the gene matches. The DNA of the CDR3 is TGTGCCAGCAGCCAAGATCCAGGACAGGGCTACGAGCAGTACTTC. Its translation: CASSQDPGQGYEQYF.

The chain couples TRBV16 to TRBJ1-1; D is unresolved. The CDR3 has 13 residues. Germline CDR1 and CDR2: KGHSY and FQNENV. Trimming shortened V by 1 base and J by 5 bases, and 8 bases separated the two germline ends. The CDR3 nucleotides are TGTGCCAGCAGCCAATTTTTCAGTACTGAAGCTTTCTTT. Translation: CASSQFFSTEAFF.

The chain links TRBV3-1 (or the pseudogene TRBV3-2) to TRBJ2-3; no definite D call. The CDR3 is 16 amino acids. CDR1 is LGHDT, CDR2 YNNKEL, per germline (reference sequence). V was pared by 4 bases and J by 0 bases, with 14 bases between. CDR3 DNA sequence: TGTGCCAGCAGCCTAAGAACAGACACTAGCACAGATACGCAGTATTTT. Translating it yields CASSLRTDTSTDTQYF.

The V gene is TRBV29-1, the J gene TRBJ2-5; 8 bases align to TRBD1. The CDR3 runs 13 residues. CDR1 is SQVTM and CDR2 is ANQGSEA in the germline V gene. J gave up 5 bases and V 3 bases, and 5 bases lay outside the gene matches. CDR3 DNA sequence: TGCAGCGTTGACTGGACAGGGCTTGAGACCCAGTACTTC. This codes for CSVDWTGLETQYF.

This sequence joins TRBV30 and TRBJ1-5; 10 bases agree with TRBD1. Per germline, CDR1 GTSNPN and CDR2 SVGIG (reference sequence). This CDR3 is 15 amino acids long. V shed 2 bases and J 7 bases; nucleotides not matched to a gene: 8. The CDR3 loop is CAWSRGTGVGQPQHF. In DNA form, the CDR3 reads TGTGCCTGGAGTAGGGGGACAGGGGTCGGCCAGCCCCAGCATTTT.

V and J are TRBV2 and TRBJ2-3; D is unresolved. Germline lookup yields CDR1 SNHLY and CDR2 FYNNEI. Trimming shortened V by 4 bases and J by 1 base, and 9 bases separated the two germline ends. The CDR3 consists of 14 residues. The CDR3 sequence is CASSVRQGTDTQYF. The CDR3 nucleotides read TGTGCCAGCAGTGTCAGGCAGGGCACAGATACGCAGTATTTT.

This chain links TRBV18 with TRBJ1-1, with TRBD1 identical over 9 bases. Trimming removed 4 bases from V and 4 bases from J; junction bases left unmatched: 7. Germline CDR1 reads KGHSH; CDR2 reads LQKENI. CDR3 size: 15 residues. The CDR3 DNA follows: TGTGCCAGCTCACAACCGGACAGGGGAGCCACTGAAGCTTTCTTT. Translated, it gives CASSQPDRGATEAFF.

The J gene is TRBJ2-3, the V gene TRBV6-2 or TRBV6-3; 11 nucleotides line up with TRBD2. Germline V CDR1 and CDR2: MNHEY, SVGEGT. The CDR3 covers 16 residues. Unmatched junction bases numbered 5, after V lost 2 bases and J lost 4 bases. For the CDR3, the DNA is TGTGCCAGCAGTTACACTAGCGGGAGAAAATCAGATACGCAGTATTTT. This encodes CASSYTSGRKSDTQYF.

This clone has just a few counts. CDR3 region: CASSSPGGQYNEQFF. The CDR3 DNA follows: TGTGCCAGCAGCTCCCCGGGAGGGCAATACAATGAGCAGTTCTTC. The genes are TRBV5-6 and TRBJ2-1; TRBD2 matches 8 bases. Germline V gives CDR1 SGHDT, CDR2 YYEEEE. The CDR3 runs to 15 residues. Trimming removed 3 bases from V and 4 bases from J; junction bases left unmatched: 6.

This clone was seen more than once but under ten times. The gene calls are TRBV28 and TRBJ1-2; no clear D. The length of the CDR3 is 14 residues. Trimming cost V 3 bases and J 2 bases, with 10 bases left between them. Germline CDR1 reads MDHEN; CDR2 reads SYDVKM. The CDR3 coding sequence is TGTGCCAGCAGTTTTAACGGAGAGAACTATGGCTACACCTTC. Translation: CASSFNGENYGYTF.

V and J are TRBV20-1 and TRBJ1-2; a weak D match, TRBD1 (5 bases). The CDR3 consists of 11 residues. Germline V gene lookup returns CDR1 DFQATT and CDR2 SNEGSKA (reference sequence). CDR3 protein: CGRGDDYGYTF. The CDR3 nucleotides are TGCGGTCGGGGGGATGACTATGGCTACACCTTC.

The chain's CDR3 is CASSGGGGPHSYEQYF. CDR3 coding DNA: TGTGCCAGCAGCGGGGGTGGAGGGCCCCACTCCTACGAGCAGTACTTC. V and J are TRBV5-4 and TRBJ2-7, with D possibly TRBD2 on 6 matching bases. This CDR3 comprises 16 residues. The germline CDR1 and CDR2 sequences are SGHNT and YYREEE (reference sequence). V was pared by 4 bases and J by 0 bases, with 17 bases between.

The chain joins TRBV6-5 to TRBJ2-7; TRBD1 might be the D (6 bases). The germline V gene encodes CDR1 MNHEY and CDR2 SVGAGI. V was pared by 2 bases and J by 2 bases, with 13 bases between. The CDR3 sequence is 15 residues long. The CDR3 DNA reads TGTGCCAGCAGTTACATCGGGACACCGACCTACGAGCAGTACTTC. Translated: CASSYIGTPTYEQYF.

The rearrangement uses TRBV19 and TRBJ2-1; TRBD2 matches at 8 bases. Looked up from germline, CDR1 is LNHDA and CDR2 is SQIVND (reference sequence). The length of the CDR3 is 15 residues. With 4 bases clipped from V and 7 bases from J, the junction kept 9 bases outside the gene matches. CDR3 residues: CASSKSGSPPNEQFF. Written as DNA, the CDR3 is TGTGCCAGTAGTAAAAGCGGGAGTCCCCCAAATGAGCAGTTCTTC.

The chain links TRBV5-4 to TRBJ2-7; D may be TRBD2 (6 bases). The V end was cut by 4 bases, the J end by 0 bases, with 14 bases between. Germline V gives CDR1 SGHNT, CDR2 YYREEE (reference sequence). The CDR3 has 15 residues. CDR3 coding DNA: TGTGCCAGCAGCCCGTGGGACGGGAGCTCCTACGAGCAGTACTTC. Translating it yields CASSPWDGSSYEQYF.

The V gene is TRBV28, the J gene TRBJ1-5; 10 bases match TRBD1. J lost 4 bases, V lost 4 bases, and 16 bases had no gene match. Germline CDR1 reads MDHEN; CDR2 reads SYDVKM. This CDR3 contains 19 residues. DNA for the CDR3: TGTGCCAGCAGTTCGCAATCCGGGACAGGGGTTTCGGGGAATCAGCCCCAGCATTTT. It yields the protein CASSSQSGTGVSGNQPQHF.

This clone was seen a few times. The chain carries TRBV27 and TRBJ2-2, with 10 positions matching TRBD2. The CDR3 contains 15 residues. Germline V lookup: CDR1 MNHEY, CDR2 SMNVEV (reference sequence). Losses at the gene ends were 6 bases for V and 7 bases for J; bases not matched to a gene: 8. CDR3 coding DNA: TGTGCCAGCAGGAAGGGAGCGGGAGGGCACGGGGAGCTGTTTTTT. Protein: CASRKGAGGHGELFF.

This sequence joins TRBV29-1 and TRBJ2-3; D perhaps matches TRBD2 (5 bases). Trimming cost V 3 bases and J 7 bases, with 35 bases left between them. Per the germline V gene, CDR1 is SQVTM and CDR2 is ANQGSEA. The CDR3 length is 20 residues. The DNA of the CDR3 is TGCAGCGTTGACTGGCGGGCGGCCCTCTTTTCTTCCGACGTACGAAATACGCAGTATTTT. It is translated as CSVDWRAALFSSDVRNTQYF.

This chain uses TRBV30 with TRBJ2-6, with D possibly matching TRBD1 (7 bases). Per germline, CDR1 GTSNPN and CDR2 SVGIG (reference sequence). The CDR3 has 16 amino acids. Trimming shortened V by 0 bases and J by 2 bases, and 11 bases separated the two germline ends. The CDR3 reads CAWSVGGGAGANVLTF. CDR3 DNA sequence: TGTGCCTGGAGTGTAGGAGGGGGCGCTGGGGCCAACGTCCTGACTTTC.

This chain links TRBV28 with TRBJ2-5, with 7 positions matching TRBD2. CDR1 is MDHEN, CDR2 SYDVKM, per germline. The ends lost 2 bases at V and 4 bases at J; junction bases unmatched: 7. This CDR3 is built from 15 residues. The CDR3, as DNA: TGTGCCAGCAGTTTAGGCGGGAGTATGGGAGAGACCCAGTACTTC. This codes for CASSLGGSMGETQYF.